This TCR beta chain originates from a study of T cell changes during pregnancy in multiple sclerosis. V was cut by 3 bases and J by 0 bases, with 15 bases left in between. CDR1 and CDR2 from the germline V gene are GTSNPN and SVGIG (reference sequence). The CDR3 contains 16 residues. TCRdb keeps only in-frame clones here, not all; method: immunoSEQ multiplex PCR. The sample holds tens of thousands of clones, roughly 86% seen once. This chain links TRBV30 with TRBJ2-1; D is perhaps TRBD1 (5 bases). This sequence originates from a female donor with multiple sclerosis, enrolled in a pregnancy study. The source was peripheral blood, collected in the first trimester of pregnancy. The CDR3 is CAWSAARVYSYNEQFF. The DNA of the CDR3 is TGTGCCTGGAGCGCCGCCAGGGTCTACTCCTACAATGAGCAGTTCTTC.